This T cell receptor (beta chain) was identified in a study of T cells in Graves' hyperthyroidism and ophthalmopathy. Study results and limitations: Within blood appeared most thyroid clonotypes that had expanded above 0.001.

Amplified TCR beta CDR3 regions came from RNA transcripts. Using the HTBI primer set, a first-round RT-PCR was run on the TCR CDR3. In TCRdb, the multiplex PCR reads were re-called with MiXCR into one record per CDR3 protein. The data hold 340,000 or so distinct CDR3 sequences, with around a sixth observed a single time. Graves' hyperthyroidism without ophthalmopathy progression within 18 months was termed stable. Disease duration under 2 months; hyperthyroidism patients were aged 18 to 65. The PBMCs had their origin in 7.5 to 10 ml of fresh peripheral blood. Per the germline V gene, CDR1 is KGHSH and CDR2 is LQKENI. This CDR3 spans 16 amino acids. Between the trimmed V and J ends, which lost 2 bases and 3 bases, there was a span of 17 bases. The table lists this clonotype with many counts. What it binds is not known.

The sequence was collected from a man aged 30 to 39 with Graves' hyperthyroidism. The sample taken for sequencing was blood. The rearrangement joins TRBV18 to TRBJ2-7; D is perhaps TRBD1 (6 bases). The CDR3 protein is CASSPRAATTGYEQYF. The CDR3 DNA follows: TGTGCCAGCTCACCAAGGGCAGCCACGACAGGCTACGAGCAGTACTTC.